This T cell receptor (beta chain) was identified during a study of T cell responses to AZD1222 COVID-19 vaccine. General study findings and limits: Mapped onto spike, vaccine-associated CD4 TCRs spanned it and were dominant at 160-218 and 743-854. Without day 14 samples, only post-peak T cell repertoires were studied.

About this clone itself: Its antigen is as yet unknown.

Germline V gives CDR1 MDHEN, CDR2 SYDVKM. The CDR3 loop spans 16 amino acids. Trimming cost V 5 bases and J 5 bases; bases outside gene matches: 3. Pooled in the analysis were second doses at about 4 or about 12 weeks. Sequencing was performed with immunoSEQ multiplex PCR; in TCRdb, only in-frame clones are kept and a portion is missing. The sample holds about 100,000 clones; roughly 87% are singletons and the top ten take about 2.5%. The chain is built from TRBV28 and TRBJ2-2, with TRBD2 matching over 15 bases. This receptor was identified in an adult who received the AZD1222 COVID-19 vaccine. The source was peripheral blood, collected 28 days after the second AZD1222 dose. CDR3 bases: TGTGCCAGCAGTCTGGGACTAGCGGGAGGTACCGGGGAGCTGTTTTTT. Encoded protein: CASSLGLAGGTGELFF.